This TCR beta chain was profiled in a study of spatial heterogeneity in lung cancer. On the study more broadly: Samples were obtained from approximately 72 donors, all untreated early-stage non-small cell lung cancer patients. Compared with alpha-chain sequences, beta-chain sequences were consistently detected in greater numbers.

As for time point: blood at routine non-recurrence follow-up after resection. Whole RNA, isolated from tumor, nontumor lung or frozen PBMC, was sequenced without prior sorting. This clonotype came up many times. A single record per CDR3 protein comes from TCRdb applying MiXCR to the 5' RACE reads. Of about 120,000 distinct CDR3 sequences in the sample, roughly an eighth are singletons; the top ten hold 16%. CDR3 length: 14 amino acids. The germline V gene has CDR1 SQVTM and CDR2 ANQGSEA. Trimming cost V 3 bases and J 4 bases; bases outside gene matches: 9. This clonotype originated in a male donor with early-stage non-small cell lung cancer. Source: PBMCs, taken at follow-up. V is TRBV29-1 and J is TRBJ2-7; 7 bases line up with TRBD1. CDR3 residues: CSVDARGLGYEQYF. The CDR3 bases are TGCAGCGTTGATGCGAGGGGGCTTGGATACGAGCAGTACTTC.